A single T cell receptor beta chain is shown here with its context. Antigen: not known. The V and J ends lost 7 bases and 5 bases respectively, with 17 bases between them. The CDR3 totals 13 residues. CDR1 and CDR2 from the germline V gene are SQVTM and ANQGSEA. The sample is drawn from a study of CD8 T cells in Susac syndrome. Study in general: Patients with Susac syndrome were therapy-naive, taking corticosteroids, with some also receiving intravenous immunoglobulin, or taking intravenous immunoglobulin alone at the time their blood was drawn.

TCR beta from blood CD8+ and CD4+ T cells was sequenced. Random hexamers primed reverse transcription of roughly 0.45 to 1 ug RNA. TCRdb analysed the immunoSEQ multiplex PCR reads with MiXCR anew, one entry per CDR3 protein. The data contain roughly 130,000 distinct CDR3 sequences, under 96% of them seen just once; the ten biggest clones take up less than 0.15%. Study results and limitations: As the study acknowledged, the number of individuals who were part of its TCR sequencing and HLA analysis was relatively small.

The chain combines TRBV29-1 with TRBJ1-1, with D hard to call. This receptor was identified in a human donor with Susac syndrome. Specimen: CD4+ T cells from PBMCs. In DNA form, the CDR3 reads TGCAGCGCGGTTTCGACCCTGGGGACTGAAGCTTTCTTT. It is translated as CSAVSTLGTEAFF.